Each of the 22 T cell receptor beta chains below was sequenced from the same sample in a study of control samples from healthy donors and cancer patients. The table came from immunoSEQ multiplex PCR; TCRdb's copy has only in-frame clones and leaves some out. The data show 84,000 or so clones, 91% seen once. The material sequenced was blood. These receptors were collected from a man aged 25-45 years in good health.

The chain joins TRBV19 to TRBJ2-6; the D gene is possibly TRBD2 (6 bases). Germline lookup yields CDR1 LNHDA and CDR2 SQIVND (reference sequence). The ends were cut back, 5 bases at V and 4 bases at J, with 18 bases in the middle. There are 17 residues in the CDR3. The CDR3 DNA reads TGTGCCAGTAGTTCCTGGGACTCCCGCGTGGGGGCCAACGTCCTGACTTTC. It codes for CASSSWDSRVGANVLTF. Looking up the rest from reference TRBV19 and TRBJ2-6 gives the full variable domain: DGGITQSPKYLFRKEGQNVTLSCEQNLNHDAMYWYRQDPGQGLRLIYYSQIVNDFQKGDIAEGYSVSREKKESFPLTVTSAQKNPTAFYLCASSSWDSRVGANVLTFGAGSRLTVL.

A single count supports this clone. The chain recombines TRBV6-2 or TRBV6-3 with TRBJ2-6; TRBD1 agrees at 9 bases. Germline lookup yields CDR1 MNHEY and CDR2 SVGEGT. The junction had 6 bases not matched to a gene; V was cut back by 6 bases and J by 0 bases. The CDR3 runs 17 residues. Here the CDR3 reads CASSQDRGASGANVLTF. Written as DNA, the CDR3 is TGTGCCAGCAGCCAGGACAGGGGAGCCTCTGGGGCCAACGTCCTGACTTTC.

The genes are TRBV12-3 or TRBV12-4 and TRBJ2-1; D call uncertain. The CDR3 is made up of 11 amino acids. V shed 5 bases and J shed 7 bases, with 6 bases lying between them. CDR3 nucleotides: TGTGCCAGCAGTCCGGGTAATGAGCAGTTCTTC. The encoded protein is CASSPGNEQFF.

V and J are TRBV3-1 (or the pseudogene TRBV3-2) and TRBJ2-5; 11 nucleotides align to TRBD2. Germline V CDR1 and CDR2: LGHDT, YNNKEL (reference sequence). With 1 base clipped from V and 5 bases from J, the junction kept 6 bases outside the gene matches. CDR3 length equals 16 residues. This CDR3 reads CASSQAPPSGGETQYF. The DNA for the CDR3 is TGTGCCAGCAGCCAAGCCCCCCCTAGCGGGGGGGAGACCCAGTACTTC.

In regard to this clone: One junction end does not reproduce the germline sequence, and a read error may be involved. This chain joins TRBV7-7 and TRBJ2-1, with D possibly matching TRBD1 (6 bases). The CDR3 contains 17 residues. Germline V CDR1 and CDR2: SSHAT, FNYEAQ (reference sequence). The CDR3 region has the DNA TGTGCTAGCAGCTTAGGTATTCGGCAGGGGTTTCTGAATGAGCAGTTCTTC. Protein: CASSLGIRQGFLNEQFF. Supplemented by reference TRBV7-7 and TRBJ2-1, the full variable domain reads GAGVSQSPRYKVTKRGQDVTLRCDPISSHATLYWYQQALGQGPEFLTYFNYEAQPDKSGLPSDRFSAERPEGSISTLTIQRTEQRDSAMYRCASSLGIRQGFLNEQFFGPGTRLTVL.

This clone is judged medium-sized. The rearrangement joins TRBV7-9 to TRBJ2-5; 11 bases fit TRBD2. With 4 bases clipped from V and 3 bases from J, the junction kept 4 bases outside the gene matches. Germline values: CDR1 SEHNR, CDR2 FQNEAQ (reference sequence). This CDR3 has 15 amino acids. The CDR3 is CASSSQTSGEETQYF. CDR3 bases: TGTGCCAGCAGCTCACAGACTAGCGGGGAAGAGACCCAGTACTTC.

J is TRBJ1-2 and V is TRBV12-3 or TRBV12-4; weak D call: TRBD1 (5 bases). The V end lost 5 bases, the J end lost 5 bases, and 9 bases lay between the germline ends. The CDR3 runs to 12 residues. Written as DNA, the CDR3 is TGTGCCAGCAGTCAAACAGGATATGGCTACACCTTC. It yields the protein CASSQTGYGYTF.

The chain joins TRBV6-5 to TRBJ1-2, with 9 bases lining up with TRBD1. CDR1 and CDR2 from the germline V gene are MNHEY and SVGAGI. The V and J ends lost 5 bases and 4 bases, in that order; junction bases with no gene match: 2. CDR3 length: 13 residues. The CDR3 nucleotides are TGTGCCAGCAGTCTACAGGGGGCCTATGGCTACACCTTC. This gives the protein CASSLQGAYGYTF.

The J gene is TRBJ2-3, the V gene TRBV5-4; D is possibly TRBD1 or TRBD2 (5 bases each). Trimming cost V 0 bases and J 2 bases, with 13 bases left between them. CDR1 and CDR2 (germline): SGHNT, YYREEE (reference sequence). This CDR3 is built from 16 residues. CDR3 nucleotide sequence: TGTGCCAGCAGCTTGGGAGGGGATATCAACACAGATACGCAGTATTTT. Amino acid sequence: CASSLGGDINTDTQYF. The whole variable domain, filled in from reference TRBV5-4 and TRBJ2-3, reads ETGVTQSPTHLIKTRGQQVTLRCSSQSGHNTVSWYQQALGQGPQFIFQYYREEENGRGNFPPRFSGLQFPNYSSELNVNALELDDSALYLCASSLGGDINTDTQYFGPGTRLTVL.

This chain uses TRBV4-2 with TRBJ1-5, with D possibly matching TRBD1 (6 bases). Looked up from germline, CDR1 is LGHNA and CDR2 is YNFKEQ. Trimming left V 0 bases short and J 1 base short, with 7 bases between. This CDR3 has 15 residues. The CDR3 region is CASSQEGTSNQPQHF. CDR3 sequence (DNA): TGTGCCAGCAGCCAAGAAGGGACAAGCAATCAGCCCCAGCATTTT.

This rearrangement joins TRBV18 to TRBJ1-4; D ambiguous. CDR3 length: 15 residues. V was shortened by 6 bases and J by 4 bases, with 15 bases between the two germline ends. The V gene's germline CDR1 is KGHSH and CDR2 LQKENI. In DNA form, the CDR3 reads TGTGCCAGCTCCCCCCGTCAAATTCTTAATGAAAAACTGTTTTTT. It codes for CASSPRQILNEKLFF.

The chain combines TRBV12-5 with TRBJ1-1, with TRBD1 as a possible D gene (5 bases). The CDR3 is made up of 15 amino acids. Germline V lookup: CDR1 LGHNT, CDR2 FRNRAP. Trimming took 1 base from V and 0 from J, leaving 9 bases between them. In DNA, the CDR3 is TGTGCTAGTGGTTTGGGACAGAAAATGAACACTGAAGCTTTCTTT. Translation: CASGLGQKMNTEAFF.

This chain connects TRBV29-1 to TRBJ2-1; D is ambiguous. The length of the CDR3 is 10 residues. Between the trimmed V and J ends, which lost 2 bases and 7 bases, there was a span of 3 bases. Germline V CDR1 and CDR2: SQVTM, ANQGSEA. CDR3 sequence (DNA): TGCAGCGTTGAATCGAATGAGCAGTTCTTC. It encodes CSVESNEQFF.

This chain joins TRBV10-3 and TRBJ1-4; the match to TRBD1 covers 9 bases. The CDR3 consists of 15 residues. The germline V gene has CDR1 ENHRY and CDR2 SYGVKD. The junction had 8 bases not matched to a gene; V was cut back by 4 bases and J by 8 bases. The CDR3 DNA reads TGTGCCATCAGTGCATGGACAGGGGAGAGCGAAAAACTGTTTTTT. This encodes CAISAWTGESEKLFF.

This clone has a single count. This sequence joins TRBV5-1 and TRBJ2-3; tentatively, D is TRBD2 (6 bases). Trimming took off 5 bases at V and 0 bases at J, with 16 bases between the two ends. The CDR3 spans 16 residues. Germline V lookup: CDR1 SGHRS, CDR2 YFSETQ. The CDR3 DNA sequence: TGCGCCAGCAGAACTGACGGAGGGACTAGCACAGATACGCAGTATTTT. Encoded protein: CASRTDGGTSTDTQYF. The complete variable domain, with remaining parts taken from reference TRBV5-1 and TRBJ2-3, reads KAGVTQTPRYLIKTRGQQVTLSCSPISGHRSVSWYQQTPGQGLQFLFEYFSETQRNKGNFPGRFSGRQFSNSRSEMNVSTLELGDSALYLCASRTDGGTSTDTQYFGPGTRLTVL.

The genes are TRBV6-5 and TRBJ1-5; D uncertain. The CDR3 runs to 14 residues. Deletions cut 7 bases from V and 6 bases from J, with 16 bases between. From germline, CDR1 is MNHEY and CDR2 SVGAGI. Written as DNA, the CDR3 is TGTGCCAGCATTCCGACGGCCAAGGGTCAGCCCCAGCATTTT. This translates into CASIPTAKGQPQHF.

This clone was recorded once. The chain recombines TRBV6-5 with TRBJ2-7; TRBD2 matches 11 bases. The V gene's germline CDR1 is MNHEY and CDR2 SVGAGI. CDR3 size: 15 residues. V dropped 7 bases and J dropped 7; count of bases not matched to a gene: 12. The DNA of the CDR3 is TGTGCCAGCAAACCCCCGGGACTAGCGGCCGGTGAGCAGTACTTC. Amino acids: CASKPPGLAAGEQYF.

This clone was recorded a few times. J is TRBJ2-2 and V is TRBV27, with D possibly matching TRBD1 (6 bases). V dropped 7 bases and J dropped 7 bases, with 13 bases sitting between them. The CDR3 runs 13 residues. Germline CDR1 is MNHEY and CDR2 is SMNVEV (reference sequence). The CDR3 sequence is CASKGQGYGELFF. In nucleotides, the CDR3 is TGTGCCAGCAAAGGGCAGGGGTACGGGGAGCTGTTTTTT.

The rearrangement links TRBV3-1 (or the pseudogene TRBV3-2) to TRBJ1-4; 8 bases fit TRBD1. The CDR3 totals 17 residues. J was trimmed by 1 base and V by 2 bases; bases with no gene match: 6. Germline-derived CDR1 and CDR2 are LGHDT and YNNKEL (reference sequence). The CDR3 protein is CASSQYSGQGTNEKLFF. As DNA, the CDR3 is TGTGCCAGCAGCCAATACTCCGGACAGGGAACTAATGAAAAACTGTTTTTT.

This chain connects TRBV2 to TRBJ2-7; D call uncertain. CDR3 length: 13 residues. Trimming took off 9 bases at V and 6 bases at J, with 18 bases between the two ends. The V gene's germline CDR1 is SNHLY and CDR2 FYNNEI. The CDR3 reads CARPSVYVSEQYF. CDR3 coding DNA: TGTGCCAGGCCGTCGGTCTACGTAAGCGAGCAGTACTTC. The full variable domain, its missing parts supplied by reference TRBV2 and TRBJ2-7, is EPEVTQTPSHQVTQMGQEVILRCVPISNHLYFYWYRQILGQKVEFLVSFYNNEISEKSEIFDDQFSVERPDGSNFTLKIRSTKLEDSAMYFCARPSVYVSEQYFGPGTRLTVT.

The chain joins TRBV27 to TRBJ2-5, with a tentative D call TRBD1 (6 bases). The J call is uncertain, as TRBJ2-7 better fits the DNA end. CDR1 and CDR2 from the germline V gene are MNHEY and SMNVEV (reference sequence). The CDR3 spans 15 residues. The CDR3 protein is CASSWSVQGTYEQYF. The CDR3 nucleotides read TGTGCCAGCAGTTGGTCCGTCCAGGGGACCTACGAGCAGTACTTC.

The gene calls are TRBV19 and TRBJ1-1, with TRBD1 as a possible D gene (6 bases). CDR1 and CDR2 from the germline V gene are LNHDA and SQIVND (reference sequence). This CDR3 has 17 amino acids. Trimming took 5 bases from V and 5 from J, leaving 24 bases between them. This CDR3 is CASSSTFHRGARTEAFF. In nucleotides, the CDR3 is TGTGCCAGTAGTTCCACCTTCCATCGGGGGGCGCGAACTGAAGCTTTCTTT. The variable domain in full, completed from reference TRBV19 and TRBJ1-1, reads DGGITQSPKYLFRKEGQNVTLSCEQNLNHDAMYWYRQDPGQGLRLIYYSQIVNDFQKGDIAEGYSVSREKKESFPLTVTSAQKNPTAFYLCASSSTFHRGARTEAFFGQGTRLTVV.